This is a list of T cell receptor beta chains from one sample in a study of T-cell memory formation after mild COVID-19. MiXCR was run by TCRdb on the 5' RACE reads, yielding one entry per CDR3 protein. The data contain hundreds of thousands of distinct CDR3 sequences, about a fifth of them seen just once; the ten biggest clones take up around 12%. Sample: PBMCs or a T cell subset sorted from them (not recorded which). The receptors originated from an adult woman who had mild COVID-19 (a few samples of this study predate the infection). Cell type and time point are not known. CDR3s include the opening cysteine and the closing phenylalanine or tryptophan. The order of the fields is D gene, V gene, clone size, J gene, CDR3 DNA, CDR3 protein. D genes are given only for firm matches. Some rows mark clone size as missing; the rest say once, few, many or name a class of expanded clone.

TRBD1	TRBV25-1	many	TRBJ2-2	TGTGCCAGCAGTGGACCTTTGGGACAGGGGGCCATAAACACCGGGGAGCTGTTTTTT	CASSGPLGQGAINTGELFF
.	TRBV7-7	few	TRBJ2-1	TGTGCCAGCAGCGCCCAATTAGGCACCCTTCACAATGAGCAGTTCTTC	CASSAQLGTLHNEQFF
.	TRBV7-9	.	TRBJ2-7	TGTGCCAGCAGCTTAGCGCCGGGAAACTACGAGCAGTACTTC	CASSLAPGNYEQYF
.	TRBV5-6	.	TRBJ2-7	TGTGCCAGCAGCCCAGGGGACCAGGAGCAGTACTTC	CASSPGDQEQYF
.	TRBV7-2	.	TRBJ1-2	TGTGCCAGCAGCTTAGTACGCCGAGGCAGTAACTATGGCTACACCTTC	CASSLVRRGSNYGYTF
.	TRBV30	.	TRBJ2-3	TGTGCCTGGAGTGTTTTGGGGGGACGCACAGATACGCAGTATTTT	CAWSVLGGRTDTQYF
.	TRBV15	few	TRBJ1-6	TGTGCCACCAGCAGCGGACATAATTCACCCCTCCACTTT	CATSSGHNSPLHF
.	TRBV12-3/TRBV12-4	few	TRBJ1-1	TGTGCCAGCAGGACAGACGGCCTCACTGAAGCTTTCTTT	CASRTDGLTEAFF
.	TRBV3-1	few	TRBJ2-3	TGTGCCAGCAGCCAAGGGGGGCTCACAGATACGCAGTATTTT	CASSQGGLTDTQYF
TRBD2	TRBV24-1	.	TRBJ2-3	TGTGCCACCAGTGGACCCAGGACTAGCGGGAGGGCGAGCACAGATACGCAGTATTTT	CATSGPRTSGRASTDTQYF
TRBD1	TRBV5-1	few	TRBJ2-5	TGCGCCAGCAGCTTAGCCATCAGGGGGGAGACCCAGTACTTC	CASSLAIRGETQYF
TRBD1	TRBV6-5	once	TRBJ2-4	TGTGCCAGCAGCCCCGGGACAGGGAGGGCCATAGCCAAAAACATTCAGTACTTC	CASSPGTGRAIAKNIQYF
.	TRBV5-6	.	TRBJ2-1	TGTGCCAGCAGCTCCCTTTCTAGGCTGCATTCCTCCTACAATGAGCAGTTCTTC	CASSSLSRLHSSYNEQFF
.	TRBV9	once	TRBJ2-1	TGTGCCAGCAGCGAACTACAGGGAAATGAGCAGTTCTTC	CASSELQGNEQFF
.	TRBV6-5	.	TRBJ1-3	TGTGCCAGCAGCAGAGACAGCTTAGGTGGAAACACCATATATTTT	CASSRDSLGGNTIYF
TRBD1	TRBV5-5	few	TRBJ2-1	TGTGCCAGCAGCCCCCGGACAGGGAACCCACAGTTCTTC	CASSPRTGNPQFF